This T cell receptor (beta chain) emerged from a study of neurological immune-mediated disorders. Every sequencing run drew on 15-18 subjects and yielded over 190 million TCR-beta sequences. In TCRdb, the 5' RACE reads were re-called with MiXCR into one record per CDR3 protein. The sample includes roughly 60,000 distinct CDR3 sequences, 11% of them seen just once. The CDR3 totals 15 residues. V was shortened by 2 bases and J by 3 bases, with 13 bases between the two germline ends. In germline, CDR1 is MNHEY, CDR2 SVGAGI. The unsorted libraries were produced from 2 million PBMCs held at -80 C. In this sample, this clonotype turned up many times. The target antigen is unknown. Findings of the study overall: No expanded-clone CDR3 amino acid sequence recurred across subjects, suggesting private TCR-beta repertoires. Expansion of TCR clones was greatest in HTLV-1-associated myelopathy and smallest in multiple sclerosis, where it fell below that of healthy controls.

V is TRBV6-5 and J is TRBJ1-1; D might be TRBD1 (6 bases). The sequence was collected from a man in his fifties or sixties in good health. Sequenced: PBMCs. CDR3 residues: CASSYTEQGYTEAFF. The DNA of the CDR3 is TGTGCCAGCAGTTACACGGAACAGGGATACACTGAAGCTTTCTTT.